This T cell receptor (beta chain) was captured in a study of blood T cell repertoires in COVID-19. Study background: Samples came from the United States, Italy and Spain, spanning acute and convalescent COVID-19. T cells, B-cell-depleted T cells, or PBMCs supplied cDNA or gDNA.

The CDR3 runs 13 residues. CDR1 and CDR2 from the germline V gene are SGHRS and YFSETQ. Trimming took off 3 bases at V and 6 bases at J, with 12 bases between the two ends. As handled by the study authors: Reference gene primer amplification gave estimated nucleated cell counts. The data were produced by immunoSEQ multiplex PCR, yet TCRdb's version contains in-frame clones alone and is incomplete. V and J calls plus clone size are reproduced from that table; the DNA served to infer D and trimming. Seen here are around 250,000 clones, approximately 86% observed once, and the top ten hold approximately 4%.

The receptor was isolated from a young man with active or convalescent COVID-19. This chain connects TRBV5-1 to TRBJ1-1; D is perhaps TRBD1 (6 bases). Sequences were obtained from peripheral blood. This CDR3 is CASSYGDISEAFF. The CDR3 nucleotides are TGCGCCAGCAGCTACGGGGACATATCTGAAGCTTTCTTT.